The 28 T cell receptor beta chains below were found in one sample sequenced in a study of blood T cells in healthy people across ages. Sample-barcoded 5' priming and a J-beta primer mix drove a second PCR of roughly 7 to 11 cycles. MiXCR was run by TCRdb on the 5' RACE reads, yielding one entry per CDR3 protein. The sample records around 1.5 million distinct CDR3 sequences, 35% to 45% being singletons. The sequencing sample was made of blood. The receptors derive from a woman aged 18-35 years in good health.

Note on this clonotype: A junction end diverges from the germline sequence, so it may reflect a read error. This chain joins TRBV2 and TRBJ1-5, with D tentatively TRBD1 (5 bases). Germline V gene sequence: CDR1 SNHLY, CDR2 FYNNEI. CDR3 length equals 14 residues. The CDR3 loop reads CASSKTDSNLPQHF. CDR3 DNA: TGTGCCAGCAGCAAGACAGATAGCAATCTGCCCCAGCATTTT.

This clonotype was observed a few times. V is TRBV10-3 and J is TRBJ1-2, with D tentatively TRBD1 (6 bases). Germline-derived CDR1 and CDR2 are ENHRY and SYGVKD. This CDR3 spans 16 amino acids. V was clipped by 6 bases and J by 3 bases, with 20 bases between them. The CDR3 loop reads CAISEASGQPYYGYTF. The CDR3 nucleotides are TGTGCCATCAGCGAAGCCTCCGGACAGCCTTACTATGGCTACACCTTC.

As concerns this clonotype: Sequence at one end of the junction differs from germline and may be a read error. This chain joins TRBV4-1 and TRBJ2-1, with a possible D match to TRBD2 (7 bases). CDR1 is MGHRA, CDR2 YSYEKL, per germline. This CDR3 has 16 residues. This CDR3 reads CASSLSGASGSNGQFF. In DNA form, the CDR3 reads TGCGCCAGCAGCCTGTCGGGGGCTAGCGGCAGCAATGGGCAGTTCTTC.

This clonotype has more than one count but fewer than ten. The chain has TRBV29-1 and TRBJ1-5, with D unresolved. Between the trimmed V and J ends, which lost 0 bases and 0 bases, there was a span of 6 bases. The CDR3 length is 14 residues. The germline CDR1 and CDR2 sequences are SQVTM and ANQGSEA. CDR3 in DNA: TGCAGCGTTGAAGATCGGGATAGCAATCAGCCCCAGCATTTT. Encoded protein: CSVEDRDSNQPQHF.

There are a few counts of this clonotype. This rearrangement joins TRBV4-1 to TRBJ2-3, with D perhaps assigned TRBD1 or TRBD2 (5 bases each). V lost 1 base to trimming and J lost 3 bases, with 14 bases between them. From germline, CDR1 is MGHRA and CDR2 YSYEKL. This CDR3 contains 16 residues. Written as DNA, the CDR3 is TGCGCCAGCAGCCAAGTACTTGGGGGTACAACAGATACGCAGTATTTT. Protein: CASSQVLGGTTDTQYF.

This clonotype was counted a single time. CDR3 protein: CASRYHRGTTYEQYF. The CDR3 nucleotides are TGTGCCAGCAGATATCACAGGGGGACAACCTACGAGCAGTACTTC. The rearrangement joins TRBV11-2 to TRBJ2-7; the match to TRBD1 covers 8 bases. The CDR3 runs 15 residues. The J segment lost 2 bases and the V segment lost 6 bases, leaving 9 bases of the junction unmatched. Germline V gene lookup returns CDR1 SGHAT and CDR2 FQNNGV.

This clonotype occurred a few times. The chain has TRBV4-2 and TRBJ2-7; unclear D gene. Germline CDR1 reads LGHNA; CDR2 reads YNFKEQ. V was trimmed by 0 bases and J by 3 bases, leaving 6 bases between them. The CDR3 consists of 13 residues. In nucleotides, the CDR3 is TGTGCCAGCAGCCAAGATGGGTTCTACGAGCAGTACTTC. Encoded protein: CASSQDGFYEQYF.

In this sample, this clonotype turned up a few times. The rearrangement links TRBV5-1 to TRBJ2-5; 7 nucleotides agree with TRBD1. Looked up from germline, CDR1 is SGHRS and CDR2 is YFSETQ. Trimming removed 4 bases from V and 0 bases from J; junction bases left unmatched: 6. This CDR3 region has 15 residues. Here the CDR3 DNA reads TGCGCCAGCAGCATTACGACAGGGCACCAAGAGACCCAGTACTTC. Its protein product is CASSITTGHQETQYF.

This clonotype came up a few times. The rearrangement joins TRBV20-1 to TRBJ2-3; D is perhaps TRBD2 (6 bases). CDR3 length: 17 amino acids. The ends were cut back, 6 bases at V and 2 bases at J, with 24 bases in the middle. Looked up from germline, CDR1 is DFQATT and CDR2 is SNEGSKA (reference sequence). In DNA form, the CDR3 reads TGCAGTGCGAAAACTAACCTAGGGGCGGGGCTCACAGATACGCAGTATTTT. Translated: CSAKTNLGAGLTDTQYF.

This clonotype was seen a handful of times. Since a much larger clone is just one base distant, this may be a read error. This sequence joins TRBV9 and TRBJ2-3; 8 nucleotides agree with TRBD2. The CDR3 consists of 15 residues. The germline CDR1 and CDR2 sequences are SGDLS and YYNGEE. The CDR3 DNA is TGTGCCAGCAGCGTGGGGACTAGACTCACAGGTACGCAGTATTTT. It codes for CASSVGTRLTGTQYF.

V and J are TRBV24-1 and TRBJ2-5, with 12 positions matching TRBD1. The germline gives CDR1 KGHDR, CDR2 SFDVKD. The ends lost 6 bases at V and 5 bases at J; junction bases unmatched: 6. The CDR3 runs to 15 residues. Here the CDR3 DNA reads TGTGCCACCAGTCCCGGGACAGGGGGCGAGGAGACCCAGTACTTC. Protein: CATSPGTGGEETQYF.

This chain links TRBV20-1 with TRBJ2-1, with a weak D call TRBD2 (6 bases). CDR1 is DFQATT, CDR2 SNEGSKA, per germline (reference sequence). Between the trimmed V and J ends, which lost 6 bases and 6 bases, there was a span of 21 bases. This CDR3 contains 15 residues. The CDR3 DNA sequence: TGCAGTGCATACCCTAGCGTCGAAAGGGCCAATGAGCAGTTCTTC. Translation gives CSAYPSVERANEQFF.

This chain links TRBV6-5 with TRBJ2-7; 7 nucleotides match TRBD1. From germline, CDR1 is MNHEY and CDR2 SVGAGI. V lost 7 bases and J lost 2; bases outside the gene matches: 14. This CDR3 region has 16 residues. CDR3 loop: CASTNLGGTATYEQYF. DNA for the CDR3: TGTGCCAGCACCAACCTCGGTGGGACAGCGACCTACGAGCAGTACTTC.

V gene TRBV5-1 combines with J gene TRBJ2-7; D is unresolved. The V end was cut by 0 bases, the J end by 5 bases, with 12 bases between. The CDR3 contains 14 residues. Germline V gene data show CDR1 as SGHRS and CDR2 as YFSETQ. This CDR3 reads CASSLAGPDDEQYF. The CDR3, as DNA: TGCGCCAGCAGCTTGGCCGGACCAGACGACGAGCAGTACTTC. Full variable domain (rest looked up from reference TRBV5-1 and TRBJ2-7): KAGVTQTPRYLIKTRGQQVTLSCSPISGHRSVSWYQQTPGQGLQFLFEYFSETQRNKGNFPGRFSGRQFSNSRSEMNVSTLELGDSALYLCASSLAGPDDEQYFGPGTRLTVT.

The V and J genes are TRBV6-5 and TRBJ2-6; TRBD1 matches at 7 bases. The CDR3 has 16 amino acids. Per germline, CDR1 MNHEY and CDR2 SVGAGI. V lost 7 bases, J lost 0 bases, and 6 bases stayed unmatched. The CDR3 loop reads CASTRTGSSGANVLTF. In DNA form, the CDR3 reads TGTGCCAGCACCAGGACAGGTAGCTCTGGGGCCAACGTCCTGACTTTC.

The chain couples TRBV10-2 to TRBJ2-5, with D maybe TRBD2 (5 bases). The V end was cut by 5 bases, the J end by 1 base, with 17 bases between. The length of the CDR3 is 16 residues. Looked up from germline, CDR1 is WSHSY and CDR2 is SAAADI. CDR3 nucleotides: TGCGCCAGCAGTTTTTCGGGGTTGCGGGTCCAAGAGACCCAGTACTTC. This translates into CASSFSGLRVQETQYF.

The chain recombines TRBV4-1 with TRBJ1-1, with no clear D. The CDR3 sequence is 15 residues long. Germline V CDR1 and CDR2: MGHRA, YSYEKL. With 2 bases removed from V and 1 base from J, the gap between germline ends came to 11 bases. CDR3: CASSQISLPNTEAFF. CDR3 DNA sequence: TGCGCCAGCAGCCAAATCTCCCTACCGAACACTGAAGCTTTCTTT.

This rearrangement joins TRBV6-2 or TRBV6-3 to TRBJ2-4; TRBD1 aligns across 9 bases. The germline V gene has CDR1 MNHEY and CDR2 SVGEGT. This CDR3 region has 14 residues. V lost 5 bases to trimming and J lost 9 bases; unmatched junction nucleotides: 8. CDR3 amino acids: CASSPRDRELIQYF. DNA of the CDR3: TGTGCCAGCAGTCCCCGGGACAGGGAACTCATTCAGTACTTC.

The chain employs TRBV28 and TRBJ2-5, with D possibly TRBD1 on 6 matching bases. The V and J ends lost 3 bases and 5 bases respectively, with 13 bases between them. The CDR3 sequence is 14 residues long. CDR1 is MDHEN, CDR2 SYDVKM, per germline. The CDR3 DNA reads TGTGCCAGCAGTTTGACAGGTCGGGTGGAGACCCAGTACTTC. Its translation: CASSLTGRVETQYF.

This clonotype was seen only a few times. CDR3: CASSQDTLAVSYEQYF. In nucleotides, the CDR3 is TGTGCCAGCAGCCAAGATACCCTAGCGGTAAGCTACGAGCAGTACTTC. The V and J genes are TRBV4-2 and TRBJ2-7; 7 bases align to TRBD2. CDR3 length: 16 residues. The V gene's germline CDR1 is LGHNA and CDR2 YNFKEQ. V dropped 0 bases and J dropped 3; count of bases not matched to a gene: 8.

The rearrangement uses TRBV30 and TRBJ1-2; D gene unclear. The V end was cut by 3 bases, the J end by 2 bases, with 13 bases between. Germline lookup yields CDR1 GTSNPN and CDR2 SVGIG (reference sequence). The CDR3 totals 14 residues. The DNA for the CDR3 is TGTGCCTGGAGCGTAGACCGGGGAAACTATGGCTACACCTTC. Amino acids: CAWSVDRGNYGYTF.

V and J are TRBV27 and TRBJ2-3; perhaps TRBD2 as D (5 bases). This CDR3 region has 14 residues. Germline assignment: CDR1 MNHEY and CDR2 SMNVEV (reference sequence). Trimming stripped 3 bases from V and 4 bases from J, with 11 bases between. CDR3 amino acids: CASSFLASADTQYF. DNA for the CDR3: TGTGCCAGCAGTTTCCTAGCATCAGCAGATACGCAGTATTTT.

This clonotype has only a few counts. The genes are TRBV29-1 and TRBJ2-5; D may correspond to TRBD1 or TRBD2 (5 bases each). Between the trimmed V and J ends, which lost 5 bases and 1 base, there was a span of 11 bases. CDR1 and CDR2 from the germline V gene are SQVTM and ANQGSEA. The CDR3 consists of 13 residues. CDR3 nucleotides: TGCAGCGTTCGAAGGGACGCCCAAGAGACCCAGTACTTC. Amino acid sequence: CSVRRDAQETQYF.

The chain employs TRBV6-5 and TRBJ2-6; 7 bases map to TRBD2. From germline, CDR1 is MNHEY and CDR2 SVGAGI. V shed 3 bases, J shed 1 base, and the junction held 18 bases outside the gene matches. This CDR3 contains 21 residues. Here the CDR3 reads CASSYGDLGTPGGSGANVLTF. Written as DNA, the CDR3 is TGTGCCAGCAGTTATGGGGACTTAGGTACCCCGGGGGGATCTGGGGCCAACGTCCTGACTTTC.

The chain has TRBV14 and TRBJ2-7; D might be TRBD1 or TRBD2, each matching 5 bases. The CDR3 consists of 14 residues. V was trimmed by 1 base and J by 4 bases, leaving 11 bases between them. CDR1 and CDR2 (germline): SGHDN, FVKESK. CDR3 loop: CASSQGEGRYEQYF. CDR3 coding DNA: TGTGCCAGCAGCCAAGGAGAGGGGCGGTACGAGCAGTACTTC.

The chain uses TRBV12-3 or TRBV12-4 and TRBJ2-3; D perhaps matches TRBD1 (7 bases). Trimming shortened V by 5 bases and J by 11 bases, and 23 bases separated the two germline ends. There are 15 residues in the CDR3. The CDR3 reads CASSITGEEADVQYF. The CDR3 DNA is TGTGCCAGCAGTATCACAGGGGAGGAAGCAGATGTGCAGTATTTT.

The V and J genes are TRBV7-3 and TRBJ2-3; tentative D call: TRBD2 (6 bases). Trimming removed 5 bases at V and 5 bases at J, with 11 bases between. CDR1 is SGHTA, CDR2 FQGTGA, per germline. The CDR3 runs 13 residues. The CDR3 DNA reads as TGTGCCAGCAGCCCCGGGGGAAGAGATACGCAGTATTTT. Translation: CASSPGGRDTQYF.

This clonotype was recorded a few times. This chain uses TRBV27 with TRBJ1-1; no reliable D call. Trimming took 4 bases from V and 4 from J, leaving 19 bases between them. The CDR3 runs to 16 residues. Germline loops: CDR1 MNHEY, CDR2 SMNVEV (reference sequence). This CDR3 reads CASSSGPLPPGTEAFF. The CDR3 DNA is TGTGCCAGCAGTTCAGGTCCCTTACCTCCTGGCACTGAAGCTTTCTTT.